This TCR beta chain was identified during a study of T cell responses to AZD1222 COVID-19 vaccine. With regard to this clone: What it binds is not known.

Findings and limits, study-wide: Recipients of AZD1222 seropositive at baseline numbered only 6 or 7. Donor demographics were predominantly white British with a female majority; clonal diversity may be underestimated.

Clones were sequenced by immunoSEQ multiplex PCR, and TCRdb holds only the in-frame ones, with some missing. The sample holds 65,000 to 75,000 clones, under 90% seen once. CDR1 and CDR2 from the germline V gene are SGHTA and FQGTGA. CDR3 length equals 13 residues. Germline trimming cut 5 bases from V and 8 bases from J; bases unmatched to any gene: 7. The material was peripheral blood, obtained on day 0 of AZD1222 vaccination. The chain joins TRBV7-3 to TRBJ1-2, with 8 bases aligning to TRBD1. This clonotype was obtained from an adult in good health. The CDR3 region is CASSPQGAGGYTF. The CDR3 region has the DNA TGTGCCAGCAGCCCCCAGGGGGCAGGAGGCTACACCTTC.